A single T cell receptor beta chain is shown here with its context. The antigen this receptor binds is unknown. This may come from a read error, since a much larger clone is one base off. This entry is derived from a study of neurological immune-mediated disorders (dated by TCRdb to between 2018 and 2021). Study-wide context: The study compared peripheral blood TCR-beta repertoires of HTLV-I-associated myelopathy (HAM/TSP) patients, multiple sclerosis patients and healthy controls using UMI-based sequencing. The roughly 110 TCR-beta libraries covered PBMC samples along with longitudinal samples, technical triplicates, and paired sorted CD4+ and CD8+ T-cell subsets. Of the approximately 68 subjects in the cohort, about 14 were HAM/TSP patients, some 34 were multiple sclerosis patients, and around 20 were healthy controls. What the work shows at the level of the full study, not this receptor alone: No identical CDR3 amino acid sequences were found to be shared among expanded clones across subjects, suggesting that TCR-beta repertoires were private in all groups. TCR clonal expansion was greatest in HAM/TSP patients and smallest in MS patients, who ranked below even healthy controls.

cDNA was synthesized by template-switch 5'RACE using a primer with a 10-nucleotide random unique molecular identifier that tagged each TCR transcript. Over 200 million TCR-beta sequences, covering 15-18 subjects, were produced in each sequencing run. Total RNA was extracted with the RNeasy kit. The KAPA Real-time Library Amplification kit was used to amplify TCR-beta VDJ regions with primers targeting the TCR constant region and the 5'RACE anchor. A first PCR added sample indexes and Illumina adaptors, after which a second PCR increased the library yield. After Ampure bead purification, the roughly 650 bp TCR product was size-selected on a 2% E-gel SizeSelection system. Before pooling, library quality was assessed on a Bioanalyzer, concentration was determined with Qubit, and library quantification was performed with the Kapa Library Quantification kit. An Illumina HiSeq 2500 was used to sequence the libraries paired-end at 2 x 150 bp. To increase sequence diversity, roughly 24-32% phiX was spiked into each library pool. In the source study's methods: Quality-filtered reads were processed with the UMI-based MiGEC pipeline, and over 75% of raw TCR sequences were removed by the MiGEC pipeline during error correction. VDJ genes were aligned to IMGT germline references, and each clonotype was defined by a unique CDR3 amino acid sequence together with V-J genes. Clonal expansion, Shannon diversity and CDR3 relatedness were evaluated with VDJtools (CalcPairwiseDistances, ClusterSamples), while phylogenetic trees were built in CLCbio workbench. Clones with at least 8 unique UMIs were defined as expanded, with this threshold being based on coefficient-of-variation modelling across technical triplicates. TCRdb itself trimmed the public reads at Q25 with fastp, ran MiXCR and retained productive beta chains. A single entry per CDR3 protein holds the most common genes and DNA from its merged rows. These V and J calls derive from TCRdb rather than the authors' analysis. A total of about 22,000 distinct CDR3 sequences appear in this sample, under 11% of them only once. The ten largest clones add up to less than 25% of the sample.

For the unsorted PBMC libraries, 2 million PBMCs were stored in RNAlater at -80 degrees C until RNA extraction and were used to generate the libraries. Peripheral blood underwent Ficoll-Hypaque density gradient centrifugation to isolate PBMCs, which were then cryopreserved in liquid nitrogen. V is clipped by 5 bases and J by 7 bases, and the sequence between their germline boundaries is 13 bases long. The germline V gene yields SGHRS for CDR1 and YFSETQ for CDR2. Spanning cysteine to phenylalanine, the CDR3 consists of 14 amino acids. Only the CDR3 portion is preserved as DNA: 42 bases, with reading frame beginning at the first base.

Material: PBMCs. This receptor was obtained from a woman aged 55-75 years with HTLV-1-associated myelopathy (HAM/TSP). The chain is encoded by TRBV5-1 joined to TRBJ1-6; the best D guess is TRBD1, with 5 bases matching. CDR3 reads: CASRFKTANSPLHF. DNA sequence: TGCGCCAGCAGATTTAAGACAGCGAATTCACCCCTCCACTTT. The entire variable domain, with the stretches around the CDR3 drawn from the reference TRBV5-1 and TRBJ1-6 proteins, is KAGVTQTPRYLIKTRGQQVTLSCSPISGHRSVSWYQQTPGQGLQFLFEYFSETQRNKGNFPGRFSGRQFSNSRSEMNVSTLELGDSALYLCASRFKTANSPLHFGNGTRLTVT.